Sequencing of this T cell receptor (beta chain) was carried out in a study of blood T cell repertoires in COVID-19. Study as a whole: The samples span acute and convalescent COVID-19 from the United States, Italy and Spain. T cells, B-cell-depleted T cells, or PBMCs supplied cDNA or gDNA.

In the source study's methods: Amplification from reference gene primers served as the basis for estimated nucleated cell counts. Generated by immunoSEQ multiplex PCR, the TCRdb table keeps only in-frame clones and is missing some. The V and J calls and clone size come from that table; D and trimming were worked out from the DNA. The top ten clones hold 15% to 20% of a sample with 200,000 to 250,000 clones, less than 90% of them seen once. There are 13 residues in the CDR3. V was shortened by 6 bases and J by 1 base, with 10 bases between the two germline ends. The sequenced material came from peripheral blood. The chain couples TRBV12-3 or TRBV12-4 to TRBJ2-7; D possibly corresponds to TRBD2 (5 bases). This TCR was sampled from an elderly woman with active or convalescent COVID-19. The chain's CDR3 is CASSRDKSYEQYF. CDR3 nucleotide sequence: TGTGCCAGCAGCCGGGATAAGTCCTACGAGCAGTACTTC.